The 10 T cell receptor beta chains presented below share a single source sample, sequenced in a study of neurological immune-mediated disorders. TCRdb redid the calling of the 5' RACE reads with MiXCR, one entry per CDR3 protein. This table holds roughly 70,000 distinct CDR3 sequences, less than 5.5% found once. Material: PBMCs. The receptors shown here come from a woman under 40 with multiple sclerosis.

Ten or more counts support this clonotype. The chain carries TRBV10-3 and TRBJ2-1, with unresolved D. Trimming pared 10 bases from V and 5 bases from J, leaving 15 bases between. The CDR3 runs 13 residues. CDR1 is ENHRY, CDR2 SYGVKD, per germline. CDR3 residues: CANRPSQDNEQFF. CDR3 bases: TGTGCCAACCGCCCTAGTCAGGACAATGAGCAGTTCTTC.

This clonotype has ten or more counts. The chain couples TRBV3-1 to TRBJ2-5; 8 nucleotides match TRBD2. The ends lost 1 base at V and 4 bases at J; junction bases unmatched: 8. The CDR3 is made up of 16 amino acids. Germline-derived CDR1 and CDR2 are LGHDT and YNNKEL (reference sequence). The DNA for the CDR3 is TGTGCCAGCAGCCAAGGTTTAGCGGGGTTACGAGAGACCCAGTACTTC. Amino acid sequence: CASSQGLAGLRETQYF.

Ten or more counts support this clonotype. The genes are TRBV20-1 and TRBJ1-2; D is possibly TRBD1 (5 bases). Germline CDR1 and CDR2: DFQATT and SNEGSKA (reference sequence). This CDR3 has 16 amino acids. Trimming stripped 1 base from V and 2 bases from J, with 17 bases between. The DNA for the CDR3 is TGCAGTGCTAGAGGATCCCCGGACAATTTAAACTATGGCTACACCTTC. It encodes CSARGSPDNLNYGYTF.

This clonotype showed up many times. The junction does not match germline at one end; this may be a read error. The CDR3 region has the DNA TGCAGCACCCGACAGGGGGAGGGCCAGCCCCAGAATTTT. Amino acid sequence: CSTRQGEGQPQNF. The chain combines TRBV29-1 with TRBJ1-5; TRBD1 matches at 9 bases. Looked up from germline, CDR1 is SQVTM and CDR2 is ANQGSEA. The CDR3 totals 13 residues.

This clonotype came up many times. The chain couples TRBV5-1 to TRBJ1-2; perhaps TRBD1 as D (6 bases). Germline V gene lookup returns CDR1 SGHRS and CDR2 YFSETQ. The V and J ends lost 4 bases and 4 bases respectively, with 11 bases between them. This CDR3 region has 13 residues. CDR3 nucleotide sequence: TGCGCCAGCAGCGCTGGACAGCCCTATGGCTACACCTTC. Its translation is CASSAGQPYGYTF.

At least ten counts were recorded for this clonotype. The genes are TRBV2 and TRBJ2-1, with 11 bases matching TRBD2. V dropped 8 bases and J dropped 8; count of bases not matched to a gene: 8. The germline V gene has CDR1 SNHLY and CDR2 FYNNEI. The CDR3 consists of 14 residues. The CDR3 here is CASSYTSGGYEQFF. The CDR3 region has the DNA TGTGCCAGCTCATACACTAGCGGGGGCTATGAGCAGTTCTTC.

This clonotype was picked up many times. The V and J genes are TRBV9 and TRBJ2-1; no definite D call. The CDR3 has 14 amino acids. V lost 0 bases to trimming and J lost 8 bases, with 12 bases between them. Germline V CDR1 and CDR2: SGDLS, YYNGEE. The CDR3 DNA is TGTGCCAGCAGCGTAGGCTTCGGCTCCCATGAGCAGTTCTTC. It yields the protein CASSVGFGSHEQFF. Together with reference TRBV9 and TRBJ2-1, the CDR3 gives the full variable domain: DSGVTQTPKHLITATGQRVTLRCSPRSGDLSVYWYQQSLDQGLQFLIQYYNGEERAKGNILERFSAQQFPDLHSELNLSSLELGDSALYFCASSVGFGSHEQFFGPGTRLTVL.

This clonotype has a count of ten or more. V and J are TRBV5-1 and TRBJ2-7, with D perhaps assigned TRBD1 or TRBD2 (5 bases each). Trimming cost V 3 bases and J 4 bases, with 8 bases left between them. Looked up from germline, CDR1 is SGHRS and CDR2 is YFSETQ. This CDR3 comprises 12 residues. CDR3 DNA: TGCGCCAGCAGCTCAGAGGGGTACGAGCAGTACTTC. This gives the protein CASSSEGYEQYF.

This clonotype was observed at least ten times. This rearrangement joins TRBV20-1 to TRBJ2-7; 11 positions agree with TRBD2. V lost 3 bases, J lost 4 bases, and 2 bases stayed unmatched. Per the germline V gene, CDR1 is DFQATT and CDR2 is SNEGSKA (reference sequence). The CDR3 sequence is 13 residues long. CDR3 residues: CSASWTSGYEQYF. The CDR3, as DNA: TGCAGTGCTAGTTGGACTAGCGGGTACGAGCAGTACTTC.

Ten or more counts support this clonotype. The gene calls are TRBV27 and TRBJ1-4; unclear D gene. This CDR3 has 15 amino acids. Germline CDR1 and CDR2: MNHEY and SMNVEV (reference sequence). Trimming cost V 0 bases and J 0 bases, with 5 bases left between them. The CDR3 here is CASSLSVTTNEKLFF. The CDR3 nucleotides read TGTGCCAGCAGTTTATCGGTCACAACTAATGAAAAACTGTTTTTT.